The 26 T cell receptor beta chains below were found in one sample sequenced in a study of CD8 T cells in ankylosing spondylitis. Study observations and caveats: Seemingly distinctive of ankylosing spondylitis blood was a TCR beta motif formed by eight highly homologous variants.

Which antigens these TCRs recognize remains unknown. TCRdb passed the 5' RACE reads through MiXCR, listing each CDR3 protein once. The sample records some 700,000 distinct CDR3 sequences, 15% to 20% being singletons. The source material was blood, either unsorted or a sorted T cell fraction (not recorded which). The source of these receptors is a male donor with ankylosing spondylitis.

This clonotype occurred a few times. The chain combines TRBV25-1 with TRBJ2-1, with D unclear. Trimming took off 3 bases at V and 3 bases at J, with 9 bases between the two ends. Germline-derived CDR1 and CDR2 are MGHDK and SYGVNS. The CDR3 spans 14 residues. The CDR3 protein is CASSETGYYNEQFF. Written as DNA, the CDR3 is TGTGCCAGCAGTGAGACCGGATACTACAATGAGCAGTTCTTC.

This chain connects TRBV18 to TRBJ2-1; TRBD1 matches at 8 bases. CDR1 KGHSH and CDR2 LQKENI come from the germline V gene. Losses at the gene ends were 1 base for V and 4 bases for J; bases not matched to a gene: 3. This CDR3 region has 15 residues. CDR3 nucleotide sequence: TGTGCCAGCTCACCACTGGACAGGGAATACAATGAGCAGTTCTTC. It encodes CASSPLDREYNEQFF.

The genes are TRBV12-3 or TRBV12-4 and TRBJ2-1, with D unresolved. V lost 5 bases, J lost 6 bases, and 14 bases lay in between. The CDR3 length is 14 residues. The CDR3 loop is CASSTGMGTNEQFF. The CDR3 bases are TGTGCCAGCAGTACGGGCATGGGCACCAATGAGCAGTTCTTC.

In this sample, this clonotype turned up a few times. The chain uses TRBV14 and TRBJ2-7; D perhaps matches TRBD2 (6 bases). This CDR3 has 15 residues. The germline V gene encodes CDR1 SGHDN and CDR2 FVKESK. Deletions cut 0 bases from V and 2 bases from J, with 11 bases between. CDR3 DNA sequence: TGTGCCAGCAGCCAAGACGCGGGGAGACCCTACGAGCAGTACTTC. Protein: CASSQDAGRPYEQYF.

This clonotype was recorded a few times. V and J are TRBV5-1 and TRBJ2-3; D might be TRBD2 (6 bases). Germline values: CDR1 SGHRS, CDR2 YFSETQ. The CDR3 loop spans 15 amino acids. V lost 0 bases and J 4 bases, leaving 12 bases between the germline ends. This CDR3 is CASSLAVGEADTQYF. The CDR3, as DNA: TGCGCCAGCAGCTTGGCCGTGGGGGAGGCAGATACGCAGTATTTT.

This clonotype turned up a few times. The CDR3 DNA follows: TGTGCCAGCAGTTCCCCGTTAGGTAGCGGGATCCAATACTTC. This codes for CASSSPLGSGIQYF. The chain is built from TRBV6-5 and TRBJ2-7; 8 nucleotides align to TRBD2. This CDR3 region has 14 residues. Germline loops: CDR1 MNHEY, CDR2 SVGAGI. After removal of 4 bases from V and 13 bases from J, the junction contained 15 bases not matched to a gene.

The gene calls are TRBV11-3 and TRBJ2-2; 8 nucleotides line up with TRBD2. The CDR3 has 15 residues. V lost 5 bases, J lost 4 bases, and 6 bases stayed unmatched. CDR1 is SGHNT, CDR2 YENEEA, per germline. CDR3 nucleotide sequence: TGTGCCAGCAGCCGGAGCGGGAGTACCACCGGGGAGCTGTTTTTT. It translates to CASSRSGSTTGELFF.

This clonotype has a handful of counts. This chain links TRBV4-2 with TRBJ2-5; tentative D call: TRBD2 (7 bases). This CDR3 has 16 residues. Trimming cost V 0 bases and J 4 bases, with 15 bases left between them. In germline, CDR1 is LGHNA, CDR2 YNFKEQ. CDR3 amino acids: CASSQDWRGGGETQYF. The CDR3 DNA reads as TGTGCCAGCAGCCAAGATTGGCGAGGGGGGGGAGAGACCCAGTACTTC.

This sequence joins TRBV29-1 and TRBJ1-1, with a possible D match to TRBD1 (6 bases). This CDR3 is 11 amino acids long. V was pared by 4 bases and J by 11 bases, with 14 bases between. In germline, CDR1 is SQVTM, CDR2 ANQGSEA. CDR3 nucleotide sequence: TGCAGCGTTGTAAACAGGGTCGGGGCTTTCTTT. Its translation: CSVVNRVGAFF.

This clonotype was counted only a few times. The chain couples TRBV6-2 or TRBV6-3 to TRBJ2-1; 10 bases are shared with TRBD1. The CDR3 runs 20 residues. Trimming took 0 bases from V and 4 from J; bases not matched to a gene: 15. The V gene's germline CDR1 is MNHEY and CDR2 SVGEGT. CDR3 bases: TGTGCCAGCAGTTACTCTGGGACAGGGGTGTTCGTAGTGGGATACAATGAGCAGTTCTTC. Translating gives CASSYSGTGVFVVGYNEQFF.

This clonotype was picked up a small number of times. This chain connects TRBV5-1 to TRBJ2-2, with 9 positions matching TRBD1. Germline lookup yields CDR1 SGHRS and CDR2 YFSETQ. This CDR3 has 17 residues. Trimming removed 3 bases from V and 2 bases from J; junction bases left unmatched: 8. The CDR3, as DNA: TGCGCCAGCAGCTCCGGGATTACAGGGGGCAACACCGGGGAGCTGTTTTTT. It is translated as CASSSGITGGNTGELFF. Full variable domain (remainder filled in from reference TRBV5-1 and TRBJ2-2): KAGVTQTPRYLIKTRGQQVTLSCSPISGHRSVSWYQQTPGQGLQFLFEYFSETQRNKGNFPGRFSGRQFSNSRSEMNVSTLELGDSALYLCASSSGITGGNTGELFFGEGSRLTVL.

V usage is TRBV7-6 and J usage is TRBJ2-3; maybe TRBD2 (5 bases). Trimming removed 5 bases at V and 1 base at J, with 13 bases between. This CDR3 region has 15 residues. Germline CDR1 and CDR2: SGHVS and FNYEAQ. CDR3 bases: TGTGCCAGCAGCCCAGTTTCGCGGGGCACAGATACGCAGTATTTT. Encoded protein: CASSPVSRGTDTQYF.

The chain uses TRBV20-1 and TRBJ1-2; D gene ambiguous. Germline loops: CDR1 DFQATT, CDR2 SNEGSKA (reference sequence). V dropped 3 bases and J dropped 5 bases, with 7 bases sitting between them. This CDR3 comprises 11 residues. DNA of the CDR3: TGCAGTGCTAGGATTGGGTATGGCTACACCTTC. Encoded protein: CSARIGYGYTF.

The V gene is TRBV11-2, the J gene TRBJ2-1; TRBD2 matches 8 bases. The CDR3 length is 15 residues. V lost 4 bases, J lost 4 bases, and 6 bases stayed unmatched. Germline-derived CDR1 and CDR2 are SGHAT and FQNNGV. The CDR3 nucleotides are TGTGCCAGCAGCTCGACCGGCGGGGGGTACAATGAGCAGTTCTTC. Its protein product is CASSSTGGGYNEQFF.

This clonotype was counted a few times. The J gene is TRBJ1-5, the V gene TRBV9; D not resolved. V lost 0 bases and J 0 bases, leaving 4 bases between the germline ends. Germline V lookup: CDR1 SGDLS, CDR2 YYNGEE. CDR3 length equals 14 residues. CDR3 region: CASSVGYSNQPQHF. The CDR3 bases are TGTGCCAGCAGCGTAGGGTATAGCAATCAGCCCCAGCATTTT.

The chain is built from TRBV5-6 and TRBJ1-1; no firm D call. V dropped 7 bases and J dropped 1 base, with 11 bases sitting between them. CDR1 and CDR2 from the germline V gene are SGHDT and YYEEEE. The CDR3 spans 13 residues. CDR3 DNA: TGTGCCAGCCGACAACGGGGGAACACTGAAGCTTTCTTT. Translating gives CASRQRGNTEAFF. Together with reference TRBV5-6 and TRBJ1-1, the CDR3 gives the full variable domain: DAGVTQSPTHLIKTRGQQVTLRCSPKSGHDTVSWYQQALGQGPQFIFQYYEEEERQRGNFPDRFSGHQFPNYSSELNVNALLLGDSALYLCASRQRGNTEAFFGQGTRLTVV.

The genes are TRBV20-1 and TRBJ1-1; 11 bases align to TRBD1. The CDR3 runs to 15 residues. Germline V CDR1 and CDR2: DFQATT, SNEGSKA (reference sequence). After removal of 0 bases from V and 5 bases from J, the junction contained 5 bases not matched to a gene. CDR3: CSARDLGQGATEAFF. The CDR3 DNA sequence: TGCAGTGCTAGAGATCTCGGACAGGGGGCAACTGAAGCTTTCTTT.

In its sample, this clonotype was seen many times. V gene TRBV12-3 or TRBV12-4 combines with J gene TRBJ1-6, with 7 bases lining up with TRBD1. With 0 bases clipped from V and 10 bases from J, the junction kept 6 bases outside the gene matches. The CDR3 sequence is 15 residues long. Here the CDR3 DNA reads TGTGCCAGCAGTTTAGCTCGGGGGGGACAGTCACCCCTCCACTTT. This gives the protein CASSLARGGQSPLHF.

There are a few counts of this clonotype. The rearrangement uses TRBV6-1 and TRBJ2-2; TRBD2 matches 9 bases. J gave up 2 bases and V 8 bases, and 3 bases lay outside the gene matches. The CDR3 totals 14 residues. Germline CDR1 is MNHNS and CDR2 is SASEGT. CDR3 sequence (DNA): TGTGCCAGCCAGACTAGCGGAAACACCGGGGAGCTGTTTTTT. This translates into CASQTSGNTGELFF.

In its sample, this clonotype was seen a few times. This chain connects TRBV14 to TRBJ1-1; tentative D call: TRBD1 (6 bases). Trimming stripped 4 bases from V and 1 base from J, with 19 bases between. Germline V lookup: CDR1 SGHDN, CDR2 FVKESK. The CDR3 consists of 17 residues. In nucleotides, the CDR3 is TGTGCCAGCAGCCTGTTCAGGGGTAGCGGGTCGAACACTGAAGCTTTCTTT. The encoded protein is CASSLFRGSGSNTEAFF.

This clonotype has a count of ten or more. The genes are TRBV12-3 or TRBV12-4 and TRBJ1-2; D is possibly TRBD1 (5 bases). Trimming took off 3 bases at V and 7 bases at J, with 12 bases between the two ends. The CDR3 extends over 13 amino acids. Here the CDR3 DNA reads TGTGCCAGCAGTTTTCAGGGACCGGGTGGCTACACCTTC. Translating it yields CASSFQGPGGYTF.

This clonotype was recorded a few times. This chain links TRBV3-1 with TRBJ2-3; D perhaps matches TRBD2 (7 bases). The CDR3 contains 18 residues. Per the germline V gene, CDR1 is LGHDT and CDR2 is YNNKEL (reference sequence). Trimming took off 1 base at V and 3 bases at J, with 20 bases between the two ends. For the CDR3, the DNA is TGTGCCAGCAGCCAAGGAGCGGGGACAAAGATAGGGACAGATACGCAGTATTTT. It encodes CASSQGAGTKIGTDTQYF.

In regard to this clonotype: Sequence at one end of the junction differs from germline and may be a read error. The chain has TRBV12-3 or TRBV12-4 and TRBJ2-5; the match to TRBD2 covers 15 bases. The CDR3 is made up of 17 amino acids. CDR3 nucleotides: TGTGCCATCAGTACCGGGACTAGCGGGGGGTTGAAAGAGACCCAGTACTTC. It translates to CAISTGTSGGLKETQYF.

This clonotype was observed a handful of times. V usage is TRBV27 and J usage is TRBJ2-1; D possibly corresponds to TRBD2 (6 bases). The V gene lost 7 bases and the J gene lost 3 bases, with 10 bases spanning the gap. The germline gives CDR1 MNHEY, CDR2 SMNVEV (reference sequence). The CDR3 spans 13 residues. CDR3 sequence: CASTSGLYNEQFF. CDR3 nucleotides: TGTGCCAGCACTTCGGGACTCTACAATGAGCAGTTCTTC.

A few counts support this clonotype. The chain has TRBV4-3 and TRBJ2-7; either TRBD1 or TRBD2 may fit D (5 bases each). Trimming took 1 base from V and 5 from J, leaving 12 bases between them. CDR3 length equals 14 residues. Per the germline V gene, CDR1 is LGHNA and CDR2 is YSLEER. CDR3 in amino acids: CASSQGLLGDEQYF. In nucleotides, the CDR3 is TGCGCCAGCAGCCAAGGGTTACTGGGGGACGAGCAGTACTTC.

This chain uses TRBV5-1 with TRBJ2-7; no definite D call. The germline CDR1 and CDR2 sequences are SGHRS and YFSETQ. V lost 3 bases, J lost 2 bases, and 12 bases lay in between. The CDR3 runs to 14 residues. The CDR3 bases are TGCGCCAGCAGCTCCGCCGTCGGAACCTACGAGCAGTACTTC. Translation gives CASSSAVGTYEQYF.